This T cell receptor (beta chain) emerged from a study of blood T cells in healthy people across ages. V was clipped by 9 bases and J by 11 bases; unmatched bases: 7. CDR3 length equals 13 residues. With a J-beta primer mix and a sample-barcoded 5' primer, a second PCR ran roughly 7 to 11 cycles. TCRdb reanalysed the 5' RACE reads using MiXCR and keeps one entry per CDR3 protein. Of more than 1.4 million distinct CDR3 sequences in the sample, about 43% are singletons; the top ten hold 7.9%. The sequencing sample was made of blood. The chain uses TRBV12-3 or TRBV12-4 and TRBJ2-1; 13 nucleotides line up with TRBD2. This TCR was sampled from a woman between 18 and 30 years old in good health. CDR3 amino acids: CASGGLAGWQQFF. The CDR3 DNA reads TGTGCCAGTGGGGGACTAGCGGGATGGCAGCAGTTCTTC.